The sequence of this TCR beta chain was determined in a study of blood T cell repertoires in COVID-19. For the study at large: The samples span acute and convalescent COVID-19 from the United States, Italy and Spain. Sample material is recorded as cDNA or gDNA derived from T cells, B-cell-depleted T cells, or PBMCs.

Seattle patients were enrolled during active infection and followed longitudinally. This CDR3 spans 12 amino acids. In germline, CDR1 is SEHNR, CDR2 FQNEAQ (reference sequence). Trimming stripped 7 bases from V and 2 bases from J, with 8 bases between. Under the authors' procedure: How many nucleated cells were present was estimated from reference gene primer amplification. Measured with immunoSEQ multiplex PCR; TCRdb has only the in-frame clones, and not every one. V and J calls plus clone size are reproduced from that table; the DNA served to infer D and trimming. The sample shows roughly 250,000 clones, about 91% of them seen only once.

The sample was peripheral blood. The rearrangement joins TRBV7-9 to TRBJ2-5; the D gene is possibly TRBD1 (6 bases). This clonotype was sampled from a person under 30 with COVID-19, enrolled during active disease. CDR3 protein: CASTGDQETQYF. The CDR3 DNA reads as TGTGCCAGCACAGGGGATCAAGAGACCCAGTACTTC.